A single sample is the source of the 24 T cell receptor beta chains below, sequenced in a study of read filtering for tumor transcriptome and immune sequencing. The library was built from roughly 400 ng RNA with molecular barcoded adaptors for alpha/delta and beta/gamma chains. TCRdb passed the reads through MiXCR, listing each CDR3 protein once. The sample consists of approximately 150,000 distinct CDR3 sequences, less than 15% of them appearing once. The sequencing sample was made of a population of CD138-negative cells sorted from bone marrow. These receptors were taken from a donor aged 40 or older with multiple myeloma.

This clonotype was counted a few times. This sequence may be a read error, since a much larger clone differs from it by one base. The chain uses TRBV9 and TRBJ2-3, with 9 bases identical to TRBD2. Germline assignment: CDR1 SGDLS and CDR2 YYNGEE. This CDR3 is built from 15 residues. CDR3 protein: CACSVGAGGPDTQYF. CDR3 in DNA: TGTGCCTGCAGCGTAGGGGCGGGAGGGCCGGATACGCAGTATTTT.

This sequence joins TRBV30 and TRBJ2-7; 7 bases agree with TRBD2. This CDR3 region has 13 residues. Losses at the gene ends were 5 bases for V and 3 bases for J; bases not matched to a gene: 7. Germline loops: CDR1 GTSNPN, CDR2 SVGIG (reference sequence). CDR3 amino acids: CAWVAAGFYEQYF. CDR3 nucleotide sequence: TGTGCCTGGGTTGCAGCGGGATTCTACGAGCAGTACTTC.

This clonotype occurred once. The CDR3 ends on some other residue instead of the conserved phenylalanine or tryptophan, so this is likely a read error. The chain carries TRBV7-9 and TRBJ2-5; weak D call: TRBD2 (6 bases). V was pared by 5 bases and J by 5 bases, with 12 bases between. The CDR3 has 13 amino acids. CDR1 is SEHNR and CDR2 is FQNEAQ in the germline V gene (reference sequence). For the CDR3, the DNA is TGTGCCAGCAGCCGCGGGATTAGGGAGACCCAGTACTCC. As protein: CASSRGIRETQYS.

This clonotype was found a few times. The rearrangement joins TRBV24-1 to TRBJ1-1; 8 bases are shared with TRBD1. J gave up 10 bases and V 9 bases, and 12 bases lay outside the gene matches. Germline CDR1 and CDR2: KGHDR and SFDVKD. CDR3 length equals 13 residues. In nucleotides, the CDR3 is TGTGCCACCGGCCCGGACAGGGATATTGGAGCTTTCTTT. This sequence encodes CATGPDRDIGAFF.

The V gene is TRBV3-1, the J gene TRBJ2-3, with 8 bases lining up with TRBD2. Germline V gives CDR1 LGHDT, CDR2 YNNKEL (reference sequence). Trimming took 6 bases from V and 4 from J; bases not matched to a gene: 9. The CDR3 sequence is 15 residues long. CDR3 DNA sequence: TGTGCCAGCAGGGTAAGCGGGAGTTATTCAGATACGCAGTATTTT. This encodes CASRVSGSYSDTQYF.

This clonotype has ten or more counts. Germline and junction disagree at one end, which may indicate a read error. This rearrangement joins TRBV12-3 or TRBV12-4 to TRBJ1-1, with 7 bases identical to TRBD1. The CDR3 length is 12 residues. The CDR3 region is CASSLEEGAAFF. In nucleotides, the CDR3 is TGTGCCAGCAGTTTAGAGGAGGGGGCGGCTTTCTTC.

On this clonotype itself: Being one base from a much bigger clone, this may be a read error. This chain uses TRBV12-3 or TRBV12-4 with TRBJ1-5; 8 bases agree with TRBD1. With 3 bases clipped from V and 2 bases from J, the junction kept 6 bases outside the gene matches. The length of the CDR3 is 16 residues. The CDR3 DNA is TGTGCCAGCAGTTTCCGGCAGGGGGCAGGCAATCAGCCCCAGCATTTT. This codes for CASSFRQGAGNQPQHF.

This clonotype has more than one count but fewer than ten. This chain links TRBV18 with TRBJ1-1; D uncertain. The CDR3 consists of 16 residues. The V gene lost 1 base and the J gene lost 0 bases, with 12 bases spanning the gap. The germline gives CDR1 KGHSH, CDR2 LQKENI. This CDR3 is CASSPQTGLMNTEAFF. CDR3 in DNA: TGTGCCAGCTCACCACAGACCGGGCTTATGAACACTGAAGCTTTCTTT.

This clonotype was found many times. The J gene is TRBJ2-1, the V gene TRBV25-1, with D perhaps TRBD2 (6 bases). The CDR3 runs 15 residues. V lost 0 bases to trimming and J lost 8 bases, with 14 bases between them. The V gene's germline CDR1 is MGHDK and CDR2 SYGVNS. The DNA of the CDR3 is TGTGCCAGCAGTGAATACCCCGGGAGTCTTCATGAGCAGTTCTTC. Amino acids: CASSEYPGSLHEQFF.

V gene TRBV5-4 combines with J gene TRBJ2-1, with TRBD2 matching over 7 bases. Germline CDR1 reads SGHNT; CDR2 reads YYREEE (reference sequence). Trimming cost V 1 base and J 3 bases; bases outside gene matches: 7. The CDR3 totals 16 residues. This CDR3 is CASSLPLASYYNEQFF. The DNA of the CDR3 is TGTGCCAGCAGCTTGCCACTAGCGAGCTACTACAATGAGCAGTTCTTC.

Many counts were recorded for this clonotype. This chain joins TRBV12-3 or TRBV12-4 and TRBJ2-3, with 10 nucleotides matching TRBD2. This CDR3 comprises 16 residues. Unmatched junction bases numbered 5, after V lost 4 bases and J lost 1 base. CDR3 DNA: TGTGCCAGCAGTTATCCCGGGACTAGCGGCACAGATACGCAGTATTTT. This encodes CASSYPGTSGTDTQYF.

The chain uses TRBV6-2 or TRBV6-3 and TRBJ1-5; D is possibly TRBD1 (6 bases). This CDR3 region has 12 residues. Trimming left V 11 bases short and J 5 bases short, with 13 bases between. Per germline, CDR1 MNHEY and CDR2 SVGEGT. The CDR3 sequence: CASKGVHQPQHF. CDR3 nucleotide sequence: TGTGCCTCTAAGGGGGTCCATCAGCCCCAGCATTTT.

The chain employs TRBV7-8 and TRBJ2-5; no definite D call. In germline, CDR1 is SGHVS, CDR2 FQNEAQ. The CDR3 loop spans 14 amino acids. V shed 5 bases and J shed 9 bases, with 19 bases lying between them. The CDR3 reads CASSRSSGQSAQYF. The CDR3 region has the DNA TGTGCCAGCAGCCGGTCAAGTGGCCAATCCGCCCAGTACTTC.

This clonotype was seen ten or more times. The chain carries TRBV5-1 and TRBJ2-1, with TRBD2 identical over 10 bases. This CDR3 has 16 amino acids. Trimming removed 4 bases from V and 6 bases from J; junction bases left unmatched: 10. The germline CDR1 and CDR2 sequences are SGHRS and YFSETQ. CDR3 DNA: TGCGCCAGCAGCCCCGGTTGGGCTAGCGGGAGCAATGAGCAGTTCTTC. Amino acids: CASSPGWASGSNEQFF.

The table lists this clonotype with many counts. J is TRBJ2-3 and V is TRBV20-1, with TRBD2 as a possible D gene (5 bases). The CDR3 length is 12 residues. Trimming shortened V by 6 bases and J by 3 bases, and 10 bases separated the two germline ends. The V gene's germline CDR1 is DFQATT and CDR2 SNEGSKA (reference sequence). The CDR3 DNA sequence: TGCAGTGCGCCTGGGGAGACAGATACGCAGTATTTT. Amino acid sequence: CSAPGETDTQYF.

This clonotype was detected ten times or more. V is TRBV7-6 and J is TRBJ2-7; 10 bases map to TRBD2. This CDR3 region has 17 residues. Germline CDR1 SGHVS, CDR2 FNYEAQ. Trimming took 1 base from V and 4 from J; bases not matched to a gene: 10. The CDR3 nucleotides read TGTGCCAGCAGCTTAGTCGCCGGGACTAGCGTCACTTACGAGCAGTACTTC. Translation gives CASSLVAGTSVTYEQYF.

Only one count was recorded for this clonotype. A much larger clone is a single base away; this may be a read error. The chain uses TRBV6-2 or TRBV6-3 and TRBJ1-5; no clear D gene. CDR1 and CDR2 from the germline V gene are MNHEY and SVGEGT. The CDR3 totals 16 residues. Trimming took 6 bases from V and 5 from J, leaving 20 bases between them. The CDR3 DNA sequence: TGTGCCAGCAGGTACCGTCGGACTAGTTACGATCAGCCCCAGCATTTT. Amino acids: CASRYRRTSYDQPQHF.

This clonotype was seen ten or more times. As DNA, the CDR3 is TGCGCCAGCACCACGGGGGTTAGCTCCTACGAGCAGTACTTC. Its protein is CASTTGVSSYEQYF. V and J are TRBV5-1 and TRBJ2-7, with TRBD2 as a possible D gene (6 bases). Trimming took 6 bases from V and 0 from J, leaving 13 bases between them. Germline lookup yields CDR1 SGHRS and CDR2 YFSETQ. This CDR3 comprises 14 residues. The variable domain in full, completed from reference TRBV5-1 and TRBJ2-7, reads KAGVTQTPRYLIKTRGQQVTLSCSPISGHRSVSWYQQTPGQGLQFLFEYFSETQRNKGNFPGRFSGRQFSNSRSEMNVSTLELGDSALYLCASTTGVSSYEQYFGPGTRLTVT.

This clonotype was detected ten times or more. The chain links TRBV2 to TRBJ1-5; no clear D gene. The germline CDR1 and CDR2 sequences are SNHLY and FYNNEI. V lost 3 bases and J 5 bases, leaving 5 bases between the germline ends. There are 12 residues in the CDR3. Written as DNA, the CDR3 is TGTGCCAGCAGTGATACAGATCAGCCCCAGCATTTT. Protein product: CASSDTDQPQHF.

This clonotype occurred a few times. The chain couples TRBV11-3 to TRBJ1-1; D gene unclear. V was trimmed by 2 bases and J by 0 bases, leaving 13 bases between them. The V gene's germline CDR1 is SGHNT and CDR2 YENEEA. The CDR3 totals 16 residues. The CDR3 DNA is TGTGCCAGCAGCTTATACCCACTAAACATGAACACTGAAGCTTTCTTT. Protein sequence: CASSLYPLNMNTEAFF. Combining the CDR3 with reference TRBV11-3 and TRBJ1-1 gives the whole variable domain EAGVVQSPRYKIIEKKQPVAFWCNPISGHNTLYWYLQNLGQGPELLIRYENEEAVDDSQLPKDRFSAERLKGVDSTLKIQPAELGDSAVYLCASSLYPLNMNTEAFFGQGTRLTVV.

The sample holds many counts of this clonotype. V and J are TRBV5-6 and TRBJ2-7, with 9 bases matching TRBD2. This CDR3 comprises 16 residues. The trim removed 0 bases at V and 2 bases at J, leaving 6 bases unmatched. Germline CDR1 is SGHDT and CDR2 is YYEEEE. The DNA of the CDR3 is TGTGCCAGCAGCTTGGTGGGAGCGGGAGGAACCTACGAGCAGTACTTC. Encoded protein: CASSLVGAGGTYEQYF.

This clonotype occurred many times. The genes are TRBV9 and TRBJ1-1; D ambiguous. Trimming shortened V by 0 bases and J by 1 base, and 4 bases separated the two germline ends. Germline-derived CDR1 and CDR2 are SGDLS and YYNGEE. This CDR3 is 13 amino acids long. CDR3 DNA sequence: TGTGCCAGCAGCGTAGCAGGGAACACTGAAGCTTTCTTT. Translation: CASSVAGNTEAFF.

This clonotype was observed many times. The V gene is TRBV29-1, the J gene TRBJ2-3; D is ambiguous. V lost 1 base and J lost 2, with 4 bases in between. From germline, CDR1 is SQVTM and CDR2 ANQGSEA. The CDR3 is 12 residues long. The CDR3 bases are TGCAGCGTTGAAGGTGTCACAGATACGCAGTATTTT. Encoded protein: CSVEGVTDTQYF.

This clonotype was observed at least ten times. The J gene is TRBJ2-7, the V gene TRBV11-2; unclear D gene. Trimming cost V 2 bases and J 4 bases, with 9 bases left between them. Germline CDR1 and CDR2: SGHAT and FQNNGV. CDR3 length: 13 amino acids. This CDR3 is CASSLNSRYEQYF. The CDR3, as DNA: TGTGCCAGCAGCTTAAATAGCAGGTACGAGCAGTACTTC.